This is a list of T cell receptor beta chains from one sample in a study of CD8+CD57+ T cells in acquired aplastic anemia. TCRdb reanalysed the reads using MiXCR and keeps one entry per CDR3 protein. The table has 400,000 to 450,000 distinct CDR3 sequences, approximately 70% seen once. The specimen was sorted CD4+, CD8+, or CD8+CD57+ T cells (not recorded which) from PBMCs. The receptors here all came from a human donor in good health, serving as a control. Each CDR3 is given with its conserved first and last residue. Each record gives: D gene, J gene, clone size, V gene, CDR3 DNA, CDR3 protein. A D gene is named only where the DNA matches it firmly. Some rows mark clone size as missing; the rest say once, few, many or name a class of expanded clone.

>NA|TRBJ2-7|NA|TRBV7-8
TGTGCCAGCAGCATTGCGTCACTTCAAGGTTCACCCGTCCAGTACTTC
CASSIASLQGSPVQYF
>NA|TRBJ2-5|NA|TRBV19
TGTGCCAGTTCTAGGGGTAGCGAAGAGACCCAGTACTTC
CASSRGSEETQYF
>NA|TRBJ2-1|NA|TRBV7-2
TGTGCCAGCAGCTTACGGGCCGGACTAGCAGGGGGCTACAATGAGCAGTTCTTC
CASSLRAGLAGGYNEQFF
>NA|TRBJ2-2|many|TRBV4-2
TGTGCCAGCAGCCGAGAACAGAACACCGGGGAGCTGTTTTTT
CASSREQNTGELFF
>TRBD2|TRBJ2-1|NA|TRBV3-1
TGTGCCAGCAGCCAGTCGGGACTAGTATCTTTTGAGCAGTTCTTC
CASSQSGLVSFEQFF
>TRBD1|TRBJ2-7|NA|TRBV5-1
TGCGCCAGCAGCAGGGACAGGGGCCCCCAAAGGTGTGAGCAGTACTTC
CASSRDRGPQRCEQYF
>NA|TRBJ1-2|NA|TRBV7-2
TGTGCCAGCGGTACTGGGGGACGGGGACCTCAGTTCCCCTTC
CASGTGGRGPQFPF
>NA|TRBJ1-2|many|TRBV6-4
TGTGCCAGCAGTGACCACGACAGGAACTATGGCTACACCTTC
CASSDHDRNYGYTF
>TRBD1|TRBJ2-7|many|TRBV6-5
TGTGCCAGCAGTTACTCGATCGGCGGGACAGGAACCTACGAGCAGTACTTC
CASSYSIGGTGTYEQYF
>NA|TRBJ2-7|few|TRBV4-1
TGCGCCAGCAGCCAAGGTGTTTACTACGAGCAGTACTTC
CASSQGVYYEQYF
>TRBD1|TRBJ1-2|once|TRBV7-3
TGTGCCAGCAGCCGGCCAGGGGGGTCTGGCTACACCTTC
CASSRPGGSGYTF